The present TCR beta chain was sequenced within a study of shared clonotypes between healthy human individuals. Findings of the study overall: Sharing across four donors was highest in naive CD4 (around 5%) and lowest in memory CD8 (around 0.4%). In this cohort, only blood was sampled, and tissue repertoires likely differ.

With respect to this clone: Antigen: not known. Other DNA sequences in this specimen translate into the identical CDR3.

Naivety among CD8 cells was defined by CD45RO negativity and positive CCR7 selection, thereby excluding terminally differentiated effector memory CD45RA+ cells. Each subset's genomic DNA was shared equally among a number of immunoSEQ plates. The table came from immunoSEQ multiplex PCR; TCRdb's copy has only in-frame clones and leaves some out. The data contain under 1 million clones, 80% to 95% of them seen just once; the ten biggest clones take up around 24%. The germline CDR1 and CDR2 sequences are SGHAT and FQNNGV. The CDR3 length is 15 residues. V shed 5 bases, J shed 4 bases, and the junction held 4 bases outside the gene matches.

The sample consisted of naive CD8+ T cells sorted from blood. The TCR originated in a man between 25 and 39 years old in good health. The V and J genes are TRBV11-2 and TRBJ2-1, with 11 positions matching TRBD2. CDR3 sequence reads: CASSRTSGGYNEQFF. The CDR3 region has the DNA TGTGCCAGCAGCCGTACTAGCGGGGGTTACAATGAGCAGTTCTTC.